A selection of T cell receptor beta chains follows, all from one sample in a study of PD-1 blockade in classical Hodgkin lymphoma. The method was immunoSEQ multiplex PCR; TCRdb's version includes in-frame clones alone and lacks a portion of them. The sample carries 40,000 to 45,000 clones, around 74% recorded once. The material sequenced was peripheral blood mononuclear cells (PBMCs), taken before the fourth cycle of nivolumab. The receptors here all came from a human donor with classical Hodgkin lymphoma. The CDR3 runs from the conserved cysteine through the conserved F or W.

j_gene	v_gene	CDR3aa
TRBJ1-2	TRBV5-1	CASSSGRGGGYTF
TRBJ2-7	TRBV28	CASSSNLLIVEQYF
TRBJ2-3	TRBV7-8	CASSLEWGGGTDTQYF
TRBJ2-5	TRBV7-2	CASSPGGLAGGQETQYF
TRBJ2-3	TRBV30	CAWMAGPGTGLTDTQYF
TRBJ2-7	TRBV6-5	CASSLTVSSYEQYF
TRBJ2-7	TRBV9	CASWGFAGGPYEQYF
TRBJ2-1	TRBV11-2	CASSPANEQFF
TRBJ2-3	TRBV9	CASSPTSGGPDTQYF
TRBJ1-6	TRBV30	CAWSTGTILLHF
TRBJ2-3	TRBV29-1	CSVARLDTQYF
TRBJ1-4	TRBV7-8	CASSPQKRTGANEKLFF
TRBJ1-1	TRBV12-2	CASRPIGQPNTEAFF
TRBJ2-7	TRBV6-1	CASSVVGMSSYEQYF
TRBJ2-5	TRBV7-2	CASSFSETQYF
TRBJ1-1	TRBV4-3	CASSQRLSYTEAFF
TRBJ1-5	TRBV19	CASSIAANQPQHF
TRBJ2-5	TRBV27	CASSLSKGGGETQYF
TRBJ2-2	TRBV27	CASSTAVTGELFF
TRBJ2-7	TRBV29-1	CSVDGTGSFPYEQYF
TRBJ1-1	TRBV28	CASGSSGGRKEAFF
TRBJ1-6	TRBV6-1	CASSELVRGTNSPLHF
TRBJ2-2	TRBV6-1	CASKYGVGELFF
TRBJ2-7	TRBV9	CASSVGTGNGEQYF
TRBJ1-1	TRBV21-1	CASSITVNTEAFF
TRBJ1-4	TRBV5-1	CASRGVRVNEKLFF
TRBJ1-6	TRBV23-1	CASRPDTAWSPLHF
TRBJ1-3	TRBV5-1	CASSLGAPTGDTIYF
TRBJ2-3	TRBV11-2	CASSRTPDTDTQYF
TRBJ1-4	TRBV27	CASSLFLGSSEKLFF
TRBJ2-3	TRBV9	CASSEGGTSGDTQYF
TRBJ1-5	TRBV29-1	CSVVTGNGPQHF
TRBJ1-1	TRBV6-5	CASSYTTENTEAFF
TRBJ1-5	TRBV9	CASSAAPGTGNQPQHF
TRBJ2-4	TRBV27	CASRGLPSVNIQYF
TRBJ2-7	TRBV28	CASSLLYPLDTHPPYEQYF
TRBJ2-7	TRBV9	CASSVGTAVTYEQYF
TRBJ2-5	TRBV30	CAWSVGSQETQYF
TRBJ2-3	TRBV6-1	CASSPYAGTDTQYF
TRBJ2-7	TRBV30	CAWRSFGSYEQYF
TRBJ2-5	TRBV9	CASSEGSAGKETQYF
TRBJ1-1	TRBV5-4	CASSRGQNMNTEAFF